This passage covers 8 T cell receptor beta chains from one sample sequenced in a study of CD8+ T cells in alopecia areata. Sequencing templates came from extracted RNA that was reverse transcribed into cDNA. Only in-frame clones appear in the TCRdb table, and some are missing; sequencing was by immunoSEQ multiplex PCR. The sample has 140,000 to 150,000 clones; roughly three fifths are singletons. The sample was CD4+ T cells sorted from blood, taken at week 0. These TCRs come from a human donor with alopecia areata.

V is TRBV29-1 and J is TRBJ1-3, with D tentatively TRBD1 (5 bases). The CDR3 sequence is 15 residues long. Trimming shortened V by 7 bases and J by 0 bases, and 16 bases separated the two germline ends. Germline lookup yields CDR1 SQVTM and CDR2 ANQGSEA. CDR3 sequence reads: CSAPGGILSGNTIYF. The CDR3 DNA reads as TGCAGCGCCCCTGGGGGAATCCTCTCTGGAAACACCATATATTTT.

This clone was counted a few times. The rearrangement uses TRBV7-9 and TRBJ2-2; no definite D call. The germline V gene has CDR1 SEHNR and CDR2 FQNEAQ (reference sequence). Deletions cut 3 bases from V and 1 base from J, with 6 bases between. CDR3 size: 14 residues. The CDR3 nucleotides are TGTGCCAGCAGCTTTTCCAGGAACACCGGGGAGCTGTTTTTT. Translation gives CASSFSRNTGELFF.

This clone was detected only a few times. The chain uses TRBV7-2 and TRBJ2-3; no firm D call. The CDR3 length is 15 residues. The V gene's germline CDR1 is SGHTA and CDR2 FQGNSA. With 4 bases removed from V and 1 base from J, the gap between germline ends came to 12 bases. The CDR3 is CASSSAPLGTDTQYF. The DNA for the CDR3 is TGTGCCAGCAGCTCCGCGCCGCTTGGCACAGATACGCAGTATTTT.

The chain links TRBV29-1 to TRBJ2-7; the D gene could be TRBD1 or TRBD2 (6 bases each). V was pared by 7 bases and J by 0 bases, with 10 bases between. This CDR3 region has 12 residues. Germline V CDR1 and CDR2: SQVTM, ANQGSEA. The CDR3 spells CSGGASSYEQYF. The CDR3 DNA is TGCAGCGGGGGGGCCAGCTCCTACGAGCAGTACTTC.

The chain employs TRBV29-1 and TRBJ2-2, with 7 nucleotides matching TRBD2. The V gene end was trimmed by 4 bases and the J gene end by 6 bases; junction bases not matched to a gene: 5. The germline gives CDR1 SQVTM, CDR2 ANQGSEA. The CDR3 has 13 amino acids. The CDR3 reads CSVVASGAGELFF. The CDR3, as DNA: TGCAGCGTTGTTGCGAGCGGGGCCGGGGAGCTGTTTTTT.

The chain uses TRBV6-6 and TRBJ2-1; D ambiguous. V lost 6 bases to trimming and J lost 7 bases, with 19 bases between them. Germline-derived CDR1 and CDR2 are MNHNY and SVGAGI (reference sequence). The CDR3 length is 15 residues. CDR3 coding DNA: TGTGCCAGCAGCAATTTAGGTTTTAGTGAAAATGAGCAGTTCTTC. Encoded protein: CASSNLGFSENEQFF.

In this sample, this clone turned up once. The gene calls are TRBV27 and TRBJ2-5; D remains ambiguous. CDR1 is MNHEY and CDR2 is SMNVEV in the germline V gene (reference sequence). Trimming left V 6 bases short and J 0 bases short, with 14 bases between. The CDR3 is made up of 15 amino acids. The chain's CDR3 is CASRTQWTNQETQYF. CDR3 sequence (DNA): TGTGCCAGCAGGACCCAATGGACCAACCAAGAGACCCAGTACTTC.

This sequence joins TRBV30 and TRBJ1-2; possibly TRBD1 for D (5 bases). CDR1 and CDR2 (germline): GTSNPN, SVGIG (reference sequence). There are 16 residues in the CDR3. With 2 bases removed from V and 4 bases from J, the gap between germline ends came to 20 bases. The chain's CDR3 is CAWSPRPGQISYGYTF. The CDR3 DNA reads TGTGCCTGGAGTCCCCGACCGGGGCAGATCAGCTATGGCTACACCTTC.